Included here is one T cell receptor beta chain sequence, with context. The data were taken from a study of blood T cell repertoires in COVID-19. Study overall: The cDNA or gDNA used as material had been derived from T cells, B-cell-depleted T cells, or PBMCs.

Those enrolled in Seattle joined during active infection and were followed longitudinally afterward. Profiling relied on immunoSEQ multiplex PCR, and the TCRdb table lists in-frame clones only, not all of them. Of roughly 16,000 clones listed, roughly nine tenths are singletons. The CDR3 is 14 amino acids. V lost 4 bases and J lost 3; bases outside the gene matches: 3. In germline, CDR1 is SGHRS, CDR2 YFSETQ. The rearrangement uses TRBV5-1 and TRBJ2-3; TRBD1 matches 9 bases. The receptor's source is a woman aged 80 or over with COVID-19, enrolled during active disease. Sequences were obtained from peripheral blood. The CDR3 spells CASSGTGTTDTQYF. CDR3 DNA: TGCGCCAGCAGCGGGACAGGGACAACAGATACGCAGTATTTT.